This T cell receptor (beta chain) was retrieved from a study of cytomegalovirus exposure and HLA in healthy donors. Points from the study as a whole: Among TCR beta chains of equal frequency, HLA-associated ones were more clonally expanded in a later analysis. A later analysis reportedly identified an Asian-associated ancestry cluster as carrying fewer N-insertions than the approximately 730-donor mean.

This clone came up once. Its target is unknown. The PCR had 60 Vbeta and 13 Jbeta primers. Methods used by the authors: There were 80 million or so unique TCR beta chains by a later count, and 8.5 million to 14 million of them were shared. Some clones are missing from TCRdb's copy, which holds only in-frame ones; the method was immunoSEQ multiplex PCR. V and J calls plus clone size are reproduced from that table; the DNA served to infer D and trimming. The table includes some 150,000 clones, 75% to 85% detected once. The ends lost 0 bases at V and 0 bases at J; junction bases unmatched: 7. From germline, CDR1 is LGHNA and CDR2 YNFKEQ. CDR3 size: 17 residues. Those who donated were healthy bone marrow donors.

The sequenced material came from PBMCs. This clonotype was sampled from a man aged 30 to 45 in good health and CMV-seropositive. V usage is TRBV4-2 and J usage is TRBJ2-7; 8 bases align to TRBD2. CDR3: CASSQDWGGGHSYEQYF. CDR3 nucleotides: TGTGCCAGCAGCCAAGATTGGGGCGGGGGGCACTCCTACGAGCAGTACTTC.